This TCR beta chain was identified in a study of CD8+ T cells in alopecia areata. At the level of the study: Patients received oral tofacitinib, 5 to 10 mg twice daily, for moderate-to-severe alopecia areata.

Details on this clone: The antigen remains unidentified.

Extracted RNA was reverse transcribed, and the resulting cDNA served as sequencing template. TCRdb's copy holds only in-frame clones and misses some; the assay was immunoSEQ multiplex PCR. The data contain approximately 180,000 clones, roughly 63% of them seen just once; the ten biggest clones take up 16%. Treatment here: oral pan-JAK inhibitor, 5-10 mg twice daily. Study-level results: Expanded CD8+ clones among the top 100, as well as scalp clonality, were significantly decreased by tofacitinib.

This sample comprised CD4+ T cells sorted from blood, obtained between weeks 55 and 65, from a patient treated with tofacitinib. This TCR came from a human donor with alopecia areata.

CDR3 DNA: TGCGCCAGCAGTGATCGCCGGGACAGGAGTCAGAATAGCAATCAGCCCCAGCATTTT. It is translated as CASSDRRDRSQNSNQPQHF. The chain combines TRBV23-1 with TRBJ1-5, with TRBD1 identical over 8 bases. TRBV23-1 is labeled an ORF, and its function is uncertain. J lost 0 bases, V lost 5 bases, and 15 bases had no gene match. This CDR3 spans 19 amino acids.